The clone carrying this TCR beta chain was counted a single time. A multiplex PCR was run with 60 Vbeta primers and 13 Jbeta primers. Clones were read by immunoSEQ multiplex PCR, and TCRdb kept only the in-frame ones, dropping some. The data show roughly 200,000 clones, with more than 75% seen just once and roughly 14% held by the top ten. The data originate from a study of cytomegalovirus exposure and HLA in healthy donors. Study information: Prior work identified 120 million or so unique TCR beta sequences in some 180 million T cells. Early release data held about 92 million unique TCRs from HLA-typed donors.

The CDR3 totals 14 residues. Unmatched junction bases numbered 5, after V lost 4 bases and J lost 5 bases. Germline CDR1 and CDR2: SGHTA and FQGTGA. This sequence originates from a woman aged 25 to 39 in good health and CMV-seropositive. Specimen: PBMCs. This chain uses TRBV7-3 with TRBJ2-3; 8 bases align to TRBD2. This chain's CDR3 is CASSSAGGLDTQYF. The CDR3 DNA is TGTGCCAGCAGCTCCGCGGGGGGATTAGATACGCAGTATTTT. The full variable domain, in which reference TRBV7-3 and TRBJ2-3 provide the parts outside the CDR3, is GAGVSQTPSNKVTEKGKYVELRCDPISGHTALYWYRQSLGQGPEFLIYFQGTGAADDSGLPNDRFFAVRPEGSVSTLKIQRTERGDSAVYLCASSSAGGLDTQYFGPGTRLTVL.